Listed below are T cell receptor beta chains from one sample, sequenced in a study of cytomegalovirus exposure and HLA in healthy donors. Libraries were prepared by immunoSEQ multiplex PCR; TCRdb keeps only in-frame clonotypes and omits some of them. The table has 100,000 to 150,000 clones, around 90% seen once. Sequencing was carried out using PBMCs. The receptors were gathered from a woman in her late teens or twenties in good health and CMV-seronegative. The CDR3 runs from the conserved cysteine through the conserved F or W. D genes are given only for firm matches. Some rows have no size entry. The others give once, few or many, or a class for an expanded clone.

d_gene	abundance	v_gene	j_gene	CDR3nt	CDR3aa
TRBD2	-	TRBV7-2	TRBJ2-7	TGTGCCAGCACCCAAGACTGGACTAGCGGGGCCTACGAGCAGTACTTC	CASTQDWTSGAYEQYF
TRBD2	-	TRBV11-2	TRBJ2-5	TGTGCCAGCTCCGGGGGGGAGACCCAGTACTTC	CASSGGETQYF
TRBD1	-	TRBV2	TRBJ2-1	TGTGCCAGCAGTGAGGTCGGGACAGCCTACAATGAGCAGTTCTTC	CASSEVGTAYNEQFF
TRBD1	-	TRBV27	TRBJ2-7	TGTGCCAGCACCTCTGTGACAGGGGTAACCTACGAGCAGTACTTC	CASTSVTGVTYEQYF
-	-	TRBV2	TRBJ2-1	TGTGCCAGCAGTGAACGGGTGAGGCTTGTCGGTGAGCAGTTCTTC	CASSERVRLVGEQFF
TRBD1	-	TRBV5-1	TRBJ2-7	TGCGCCAGCAGCATTACAGGGGGCCCCCCCTACGAGCAGTACTTC	CASSITGGPPYEQYF
TRBD1	-	TRBV29-1	TRBJ2-7	TGCAGCGTCAGAGACAGGGCCTACGAGCAGTACTTC	CSVRDRAYEQYF
-	-	TRBV19	TRBJ1-4	TGTGCCAGTAGTATTCAGGGCGGGGATGAAAAACTGTTTTTT	CASSIQGGDEKLFF
-	-	TRBV6-5	TRBJ1-1	TGTGCCAGCAGTTACTCGGGGAGCACTGAAGCTTTCTTT	CASSYSGSTEAFF
TRBD1	-	TRBV18	TRBJ1-2	TGTGCCAGCTCACCCGGACAGGGGACGTACTATGGCTACACCTTC	CASSPGQGTYYGYTF
-	-	TRBV6-6	TRBJ1-2	TGTGCCAGCAGTCCGACAGAGAACTATGGCTACACCTTC	CASSPTENYGYTF
-	-	TRBV7-5	TRBJ2-2	TGTGCCAGAAGCTCCACTAGCAGGGACACCGGGGAGCTGTTTTTT	CARSSTSRDTGELFF
-	-	TRBV2	TRBJ1-1	TGTGCCAGCAGGGAAACAGTCACTGAAGCTTTCTTT	CASRETVTEAFF
TRBD2	-	TRBV14	TRBJ2-1	TGTGCCAGCAGCCAACAGGGGCTAGCGGGACATGAGCAGTTCTTC	CASSQQGLAGHEQFF
TRBD1	-	TRBV5-4	TRBJ2-7	TGTGCCAGCAGCTCTCCCGGGACAGGGGATGAAGAGCAGTACTTC	CASSSPGTGDEEQYF
-	-	TRBV7-9	TRBJ2-7	TGTGCCAGCAGCTTAGCGGGAGTAGCAATTAAGGGCGAGCAGTACTTC	CASSLAGVAIKGEQYF
-	-	TRBV29-1	TRBJ2-1	TGCAGCGTTGAAGGCGTCTACTCCTACAATGAGCAGTTCTTC	CSVEGVYSYNEQFF
-	-	TRBV4-2	TRBJ1-3	TGTGCCAGCAGCCAAGATCTGGGCTCCCGAGAAAACACCATATATTTT	CASSQDLGSRENTIYF
-	-	TRBV7-2	TRBJ1-1	TGTGCCAGCAGCTTAGAGCAGGGGCTGAACACTGAAGCTTTCTTT	CASSLEQGLNTEAFF
-	-	TRBV6-6	TRBJ2-1	TGTGCCAGCAATACAGCTGACAATGAGCAGTTCTTC	CASNTADNEQFF
TRBD2	-	TRBV13	TRBJ2-7	TGTGCCAGCAGCTCCAGGGGTAGCGGGATAGACTACGAGCAGTACTTC	CASSSRGSGIDYEQYF
-	-	TRBV10-3	TRBJ1-1	TGTGCCATCGGACCGTTAGAGGGGGTTCTCACTGAAGCTTTCTTT	CAIGPLEGVLTEAFF
-	-	TRBV5-5	TRBJ1-2	TGTGCCAGCAGGCCAGGGGAGGGCTACACCTTC	CASRPGEGYTF
-	-	TRBV12-5	TRBJ2-1	TGTGCTAGTGGTTTGGCCGGGGGTGAGCAGTTCTTC	CASGLAGGEQFF
-	-	TRBV10-3	TRBJ2-2	TGTGCCGTAGGGGACGGGGGCACCGGGGAGCTGTTTTTT	CAVGDGGTGELFF
-	-	TRBV2	TRBJ1-1	TGTGCCAGCAGTGGGGCGAACACTGAAGCTTTCTTT	CASSGANTEAFF
-	-	TRBV6-5	TRBJ1-2	TGTGCCAGCAGACGAGGGGGGGGCTATGGCTACACCTTC	CASRRGGGYGYTF
-	-	TRBV7-2	TRBJ2-1	TGTGCCAGCAGCCAACAGATTGCGAATGAGCAGTTCTTC	CASSQQIANEQFF
-	few	TRBV28	TRBJ2-1	TGTGCCAGCAGTTTGGAGACCTCGGGAAATGAGCAGTTCTTC	CASSLETSGNEQFF
-	-	TRBV7-7	TRBJ2-3	TGTGCTAGCAGCTTAGCGGAGGCAGATACGCAGTATTTT	CASSLAEADTQYF
-	-	TRBV21-1	TRBJ1-2	TGTGCCAGCAGCAAGGGGACAGGTGGCTACACCTTC	CASSKGTGGYTF
-	-	TRBV5-4	TRBJ2-1	TGTGCCAGCAGCTTGGAAGGAGATGAGCAGTTCTTC	CASSLEGDEQFF
-	-	TRBV29-1	TRBJ2-7	TGCAGCGTTGGCCGAACGTTGCGGGACAGACGATCCTACGAGCAGTACTTC	CSVGRTLRDRRSYEQYF
TRBD1	-	TRBV14	TRBJ1-4	TGTGCCAGCAGCCCGACAGGGACGGCTAATGAAAAACTGTTTTTT	CASSPTGTANEKLFF
-	-	TRBV4-2	TRBJ1-5	TGTGCCAGCAGCCAAGAAGCCAGCCTACCCGTCAGCGTCCAGCATTTT	CASSQEASLPVSVQHF
TRBD2	-	TRBV5-1	TRBJ2-1	TGCGCCAGCAGCCCAGTCGGGGGGACTGAGCAGTTCTTC	CASSPVGGTEQFF
-	-	TRBV5-5	TRBJ1-2	TGTGCCAGCAGCTTGGATGTGGGACATCCCGTTCGGAATGGCTACACCTTC	CASSLDVGHPVRNGYTF
-	-	TRBV6-5	TRBJ1-2	TGTGCCAGCAGTCACCAGGGGAGCTATGGCTACACCTTC	CASSHQGSYGYTF
-	-	TRBV28	TRBJ1-4	TGTGCCAGCAGGCGTCTCCGGGACACAGGTGAAAAACTGTTTTTT	CASRRLRDTGEKLFF
-	-	TRBV18	TRBJ1-2	TGTGCCACCACTGAAGGGGGACAAATGGGCTACACCTTC	CATTEGGQMGYTF
-	-	TRBV7-8	TRBJ2-1	TGTGCCAGCAGCTTAGTTGGGCTGAACCCAATGGTGGAGCAGTTCTTC	CASSLVGLNPMVEQFF
TRBD2	-	TRBV2	TRBJ2-7	TGTGCCAGCGGAGTAGCGGGGCCCTACGAGCAGTACTTC	CASGVAGPYEQYF
TRBD2	-	TRBV10-3	TRBJ2-6	TGTGCCATCAGTGCCGGGACTAGCGGGAGTTACTCTGGGGCCAACGTCCTGACTTTC	CAISAGTSGSYSGANVLTF
-	-	TRBV15	TRBJ1-5	TGTGCCACCAGCAGAGATTTCGCGCATCAGCCCCAGCATTTT	CATSRDFAHQPQHF
-	-	TRBV14	TRBJ1-3	TGTGCCAGCAGCCTAGGCCGGGGAACTGGAAACACCATATATTTT	CASSLGRGTGNTIYF
-	-	TRBV13	TRBJ2-2	TGTGCCAGCAGCCCTCAGGGCTTGGACGGGGAGCTGTTTTTT	CASSPQGLDGELFF
-	-	TRBV11-3	TRBJ2-5	TGTGCCAGCAGCTCGGGACTTTTTCGCCAGTACTTC	CASSSGLFRQYF
TRBD2	-	TRBV30	TRBJ2-3	TGTGCCTGGAGTCAACCCGAAAGAGCGGGAGGGAGCACAGATACGCAGTATTTT	CAWSQPERAGGSTDTQYF